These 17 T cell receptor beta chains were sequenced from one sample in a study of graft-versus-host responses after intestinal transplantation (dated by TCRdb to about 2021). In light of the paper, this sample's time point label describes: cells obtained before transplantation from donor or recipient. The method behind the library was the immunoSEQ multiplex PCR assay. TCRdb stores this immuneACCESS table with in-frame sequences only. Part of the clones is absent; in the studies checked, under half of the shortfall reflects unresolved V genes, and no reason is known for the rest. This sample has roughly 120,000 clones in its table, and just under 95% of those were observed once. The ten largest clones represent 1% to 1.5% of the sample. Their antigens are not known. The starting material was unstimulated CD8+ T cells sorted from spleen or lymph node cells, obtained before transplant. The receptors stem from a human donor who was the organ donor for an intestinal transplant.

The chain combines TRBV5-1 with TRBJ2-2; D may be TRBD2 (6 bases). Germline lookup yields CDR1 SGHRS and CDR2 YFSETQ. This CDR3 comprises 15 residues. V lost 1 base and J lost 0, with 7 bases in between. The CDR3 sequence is CASSLWGANTGELFF. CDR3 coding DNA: TGCGCCAGCAGCTTGTGGGGGGCGAACACCGGGGAGCTGTTTTTT.

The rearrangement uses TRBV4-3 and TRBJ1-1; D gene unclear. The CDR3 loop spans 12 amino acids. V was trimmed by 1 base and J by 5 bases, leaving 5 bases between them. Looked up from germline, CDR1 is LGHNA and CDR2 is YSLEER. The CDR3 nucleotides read TGCGCCAGCAGCCAAGGAAGAACTGAAGCTTTCTTT. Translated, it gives CASSQGRTEAFF.

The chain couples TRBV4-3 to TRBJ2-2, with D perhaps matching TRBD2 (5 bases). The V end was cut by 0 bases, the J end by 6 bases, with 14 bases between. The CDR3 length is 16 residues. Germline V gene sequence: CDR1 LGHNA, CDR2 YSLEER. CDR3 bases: TGCGCCAGCAGCCAAGAAGGAGACGGGAAGGCCGGGGAGCTGTTTTTT. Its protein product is CASSQEGDGKAGELFF.

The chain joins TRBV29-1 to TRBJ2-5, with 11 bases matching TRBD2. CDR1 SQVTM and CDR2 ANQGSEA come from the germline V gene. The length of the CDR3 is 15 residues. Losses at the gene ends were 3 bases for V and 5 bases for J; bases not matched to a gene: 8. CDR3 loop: CSVDFSGRARETQYF. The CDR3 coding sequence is TGCAGCGTTGATTTTAGCGGGAGGGCCAGGGAGACCCAGTACTTC.

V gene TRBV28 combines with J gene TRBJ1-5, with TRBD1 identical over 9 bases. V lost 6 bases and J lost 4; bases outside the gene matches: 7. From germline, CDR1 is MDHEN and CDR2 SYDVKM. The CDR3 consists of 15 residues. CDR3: CASRTTGGVNQPQHF. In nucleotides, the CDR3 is TGTGCCAGCAGAACGACAGGGGGGGTTAATCAGCCCCAGCATTTT.

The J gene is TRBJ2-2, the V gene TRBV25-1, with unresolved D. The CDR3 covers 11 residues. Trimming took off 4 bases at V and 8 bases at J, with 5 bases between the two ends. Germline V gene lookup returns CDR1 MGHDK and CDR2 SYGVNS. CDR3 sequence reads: CASSAAGELFF. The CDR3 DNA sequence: TGTGCCAGCAGTGCTGCGGGGGAGCTGTTTTTT.

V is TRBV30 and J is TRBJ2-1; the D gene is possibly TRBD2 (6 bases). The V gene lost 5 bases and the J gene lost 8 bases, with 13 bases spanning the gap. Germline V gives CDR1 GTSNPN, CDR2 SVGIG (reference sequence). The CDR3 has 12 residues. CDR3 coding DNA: TGTGCCTGGTCCGAAGCGGGCCATGAGCAGTTCTTC. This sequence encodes CAWSEAGHEQFF.

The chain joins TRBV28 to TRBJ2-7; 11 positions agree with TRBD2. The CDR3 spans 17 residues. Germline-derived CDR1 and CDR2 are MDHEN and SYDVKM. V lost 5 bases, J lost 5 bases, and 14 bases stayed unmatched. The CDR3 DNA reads TGTGCCAGCAGTCCTTATCGAGTTACTAGCGGGAGCCACGAGCAGTACTTC. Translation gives CASSPYRVTSGSHEQYF.

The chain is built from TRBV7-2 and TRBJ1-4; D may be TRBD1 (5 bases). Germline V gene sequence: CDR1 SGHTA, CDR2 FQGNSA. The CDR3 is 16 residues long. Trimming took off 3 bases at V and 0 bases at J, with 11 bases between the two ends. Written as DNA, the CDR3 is TGTGCCAGCAGCTTGGGGCCCTATTCAACTAATGAAAAACTGTTTTTT. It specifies CASSLGPYSTNEKLFF.

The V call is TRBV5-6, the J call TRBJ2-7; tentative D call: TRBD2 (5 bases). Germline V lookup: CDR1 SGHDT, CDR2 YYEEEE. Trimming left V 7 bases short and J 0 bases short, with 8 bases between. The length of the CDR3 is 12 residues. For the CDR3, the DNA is TGTGCCAGCTGTGAGGGCTCCTACGAGCAGTACTTC. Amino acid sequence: CASCEGSYEQYF.

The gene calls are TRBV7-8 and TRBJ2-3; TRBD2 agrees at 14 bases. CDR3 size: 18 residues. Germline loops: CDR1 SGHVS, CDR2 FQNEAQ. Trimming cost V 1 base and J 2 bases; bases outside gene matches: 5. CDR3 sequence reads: CASSLGLAGGPPTDTQYF. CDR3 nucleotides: TGTGCCAGCAGCTTAGGACTAGCGGGAGGGCCCCCCACAGATACGCAGTATTTT. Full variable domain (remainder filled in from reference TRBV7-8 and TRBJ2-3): GAGVSQSPRYKVAKRGQDVALRCDPISGHVSLFWYQQALGQGPEFLTYFQNEAQLDKSGLPSDRFFAERPEGSVSTLKIQRTQQEDSAVYLCASSLGLAGGPPTDTQYFGPGTRLTVL.

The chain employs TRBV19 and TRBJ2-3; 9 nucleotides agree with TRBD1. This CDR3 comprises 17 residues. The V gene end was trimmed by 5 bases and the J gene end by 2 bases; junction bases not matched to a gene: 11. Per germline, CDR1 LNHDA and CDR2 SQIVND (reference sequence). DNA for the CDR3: TGTGCCAGTAGTCCGAAGACCGGGACAGGGAACACAGATACGCAGTATTTT. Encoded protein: CASSPKTGTGNTDTQYF.

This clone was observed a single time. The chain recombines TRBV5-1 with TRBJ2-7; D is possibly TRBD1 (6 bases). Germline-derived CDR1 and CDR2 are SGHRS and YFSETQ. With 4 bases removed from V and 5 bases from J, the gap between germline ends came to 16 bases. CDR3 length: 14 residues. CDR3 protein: CASSRGQGLNEQYF. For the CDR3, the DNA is TGCGCCAGCAGCCGTGGCCAGGGGCTCAACGAGCAGTACTTC.

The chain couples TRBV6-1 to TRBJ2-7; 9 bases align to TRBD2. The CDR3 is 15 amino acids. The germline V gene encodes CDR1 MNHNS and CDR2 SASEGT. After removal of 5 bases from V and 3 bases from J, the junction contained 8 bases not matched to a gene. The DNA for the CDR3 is TGTGCCAGCAGTTCGTCCGGGACTAGCAGCTACGAGCAGTACTTC. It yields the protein CASSSSGTSSYEQYF.

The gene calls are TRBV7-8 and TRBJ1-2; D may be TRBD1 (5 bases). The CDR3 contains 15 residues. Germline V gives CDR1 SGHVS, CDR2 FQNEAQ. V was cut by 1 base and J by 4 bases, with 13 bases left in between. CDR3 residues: CASSLDRGSAYGYTF. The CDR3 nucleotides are TGTGCCAGCAGCTTAGATCGGGGGTCGGCCTATGGCTACACCTTC.

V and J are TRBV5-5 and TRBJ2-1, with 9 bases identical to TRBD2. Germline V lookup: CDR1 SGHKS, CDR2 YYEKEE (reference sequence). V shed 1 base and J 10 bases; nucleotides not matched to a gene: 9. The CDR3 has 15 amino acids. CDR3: CASSLQASGAGEQFF. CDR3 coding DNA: TGTGCCAGCAGCTTGCAGGCTAGCGGGGCTGGGGAGCAGTTCTTC.

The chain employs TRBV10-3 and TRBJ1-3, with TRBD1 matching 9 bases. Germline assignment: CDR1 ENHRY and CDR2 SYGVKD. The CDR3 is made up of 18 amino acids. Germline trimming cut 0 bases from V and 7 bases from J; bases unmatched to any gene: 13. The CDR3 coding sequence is TGTGCCATCAGTGAGTCCGAGGGTTACGGGGACAGGGCGAACACCATATATTTT. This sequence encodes CAISESEGYGDRANTIYF.